These 19 T cell receptor beta chains share one sample of origin, sequenced in a study of T cell changes during pregnancy in multiple sclerosis. Generated by immunoSEQ multiplex PCR, the TCRdb table keeps only in-frame clones and is missing some. This table has around 21,000 clones, more than 85% appearing once. The source was CD8+ T cells from peripheral blood mononuclear cells, collected in the first trimester of pregnancy. All receptors derive from a female donor with multiple sclerosis, enrolled in a pregnancy study.

The chain is built from TRBV10-3 and TRBJ1-1, with unresolved D. There are 14 residues in the CDR3. CDR1 ENHRY and CDR2 SYGVKD come from the germline V gene. V was trimmed by 0 bases and J by 1 base, leaving 6 bases between them. The CDR3 spells CAISESNGNTEAFF. The CDR3 DNA is TGTGCCATCAGTGAGTCGAACGGGAACACTGAAGCTTTCTTT.

The chain is built from TRBV15 and TRBJ1-4, with D perhaps TRBD1 (5 bases). CDR1 is LNHNV and CDR2 is YYDKDF in the germline V gene (reference sequence). Deletions cut 9 bases from V and 3 bases from J, with 11 bases between. This CDR3 has 13 residues. Here the CDR3 reads CATGRGSNEKLFF. CDR3 coding DNA: TGTGCCACGGGCCGGGGGTCTAATGAAAAACTGTTTTTT.

This clone has a single count. The rearrangement uses TRBV4-1 and TRBJ2-7; possibly TRBD1 for D (5 bases). V was clipped by 0 bases and J by 5 bases, with 11 bases between them. Germline V gives CDR1 MGHRA, CDR2 YSYEKL. The CDR3 is made up of 14 amino acids. Here the CDR3 DNA reads TGCGCCAGCAGCCAAGATCCAGGGTTGGACGAGCAGTACTTC. It codes for CASSQDPGLDEQYF.

J is TRBJ1-2 and V is TRBV7-2; TRBD1 matches 7 bases. CDR1 and CDR2 (germline): SGHTA, FQGNSA. There are 12 residues in the CDR3. Trimming took 3 bases from V and 6 from J; bases not matched to a gene: 1. This CDR3 is CASSFTGDGYTF. CDR3 in DNA: TGTGCCAGCAGCTTCACAGGGGATGGCTACACCTTC. The variable domain in full, with the rest retrieved from reference TRBV7-2 and TRBJ1-2, is GAGVSQSPSNKVTEKGKDVELRCDPISGHTALYWYRQSLGQGLEFLIYFQGNSAPDKSGLPSDRFSAERTGGSVSTLTIQRTQQEDSAVYLCASSFTGDGYTFGSGTRLTVV.

The J gene is TRBJ2-3, the V gene TRBV7-2, with 9 bases that match TRBD1. The germline V gene has CDR1 SGHTA and CDR2 FQGNSA. Trimming removed 4 bases from V and 3 bases from J; junction bases left unmatched: 5. CDR3 length: 15 residues. The CDR3 sequence is CASSSGQGHTDTQYF. DNA for the CDR3: TGTGCCAGCAGCTCGGGACAGGGACATACAGATACGCAGTATTTT.

The chain uses TRBV5-1 and TRBJ1-1; no definite D call. The CDR3 is made up of 11 amino acids. Deletions cut 2 bases from V and 7 bases from J, with 6 bases between. Germline V lookup: CDR1 SGHRS, CDR2 YFSETQ. CDR3 residues: CASSLSGEAFF. The CDR3 bases are TGCGCCAGCAGCTTAAGCGGTGAAGCTTTCTTT. Using reference TRBV5-1 and TRBJ1-1 for the parts outside the CDR3, the full variable domain is KAGVTQTPRYLIKTRGQQVTLSCSPISGHRSVSWYQQTPGQGLQFLFEYFSETQRNKGNFPGRFSGRQFSNSRSEMNVSTLELGDSALYLCASSLSGEAFFGQGTRLTVV.

By share of the sample, this clone is large. J is TRBJ2-6 and V is TRBV4-2; D possibly corresponds to TRBD1 (5 bases). The CDR3 runs 15 residues. Deletions cut 3 bases from V and 0 bases from J, with 6 bases between. Per germline, CDR1 LGHNA and CDR2 YNFKEQ. CDR3 in DNA: TGTGCCAGCAGCCAGGACAACTCTGGGGCCAACGTCCTGACTTTC. It codes for CASSQDNSGANVLTF.

This clone was detected once. CDR3 nucleotide sequence: TGTGCCAGCAGTTTAGAAAAGTCAGGGATAAAGAACGAGCAGTACTTC. Its translation: CASSLEKSGIKNEQYF. The chain couples TRBV28 to TRBJ2-7, with D perhaps matching TRBD1 (5 bases). CDR1 MDHEN and CDR2 SYDVKM come from the germline V gene. The CDR3 spans 16 residues. V was shortened by 2 bases and J by 5 bases, with 19 bases between the two germline ends.

V and J are TRBV19 and TRBJ2-7; 7 nucleotides align to TRBD1. V shed 5 bases, J shed 3 bases, and the junction held 13 bases outside the gene matches. Germline V gene data show CDR1 as LNHDA and CDR2 as SQIVND (reference sequence). This CDR3 is built from 16 residues. The CDR3 is CASSPIDRETNYEQYF. The DNA for the CDR3 is TGTGCCAGTAGTCCAATTGACAGGGAGACCAACTACGAGCAGTACTTC.

The rearrangement links TRBV19 to TRBJ2-2; no firm D call. V lost 7 bases and J lost 5, with 14 bases in between. This CDR3 contains 14 residues. Germline-derived CDR1 and CDR2 are LNHDA and SQIVND (reference sequence). The chain's CDR3 is CASKLVPLTGELFF. The CDR3 region has the DNA TGTGCCAGTAAACTCGTCCCCCTTACCGGGGAGCTGTTTTTT.

The J gene is TRBJ2-2, the V gene TRBV15; D may be TRBD2 (6 bases). V was clipped by 0 bases and J by 6 bases, with 8 bases between them. From germline, CDR1 is LNHNV and CDR2 YYDKDF (reference sequence). CDR3 length: 14 amino acids. The CDR3 reads CATSREGRSGELFF. The CDR3 nucleotides are TGTGCCACCAGCAGAGAGGGGAGGTCCGGGGAGCTGTTTTTT.

The chain uses TRBV10-3 and TRBJ2-1, with D unclear. The CDR3 consists of 14 residues. The germline V and J ends were trimmed by 2 bases and 5 bases, with 10 bases remaining between them. Germline CDR1 ENHRY, CDR2 SYGVKD. The CDR3 DNA reads TGTGCCATCAGTGAGACGGGTTTGCACAATGAGCAGTTCTTC. Amino acid sequence: CAISETGLHNEQFF.

This chain connects TRBV29-1 to TRBJ2-1, with 7 bases fitting TRBD2. V lost 0 bases, J lost 0 bases, and 5 bases stayed unmatched. Looked up from germline, CDR1 is SQVTM and CDR2 is ANQGSEA. The CDR3 consists of 16 residues. The CDR3 loop is CSVEDLAESSYNEQFF. CDR3 sequence (DNA): TGCAGCGTTGAAGATCTAGCGGAGAGCTCCTACAATGAGCAGTTCTTC.

This chain connects TRBV4-2 to TRBJ2-3; 11 bases agree with TRBD2. The CDR3 extends over 17 amino acids. Germline V lookup: CDR1 LGHNA, CDR2 YNFKEQ. V was pared by 3 bases and J by 4 bases, with 9 bases of the junction left unmatched. The CDR3 protein is CASSQPTSGSGADTQYF. DNA for the CDR3: TGTGCCAGCAGCCAGCCCACTAGCGGGAGTGGCGCAGATACGCAGTATTTT.

This chain connects TRBV7-9 to TRBJ2-7; possible D gene TRBD1, 6 bases. CDR3 length equals 14 residues. In germline, CDR1 is SEHNR, CDR2 FQNEAQ (reference sequence). V dropped 1 base and J dropped 5 bases, with 12 bases sitting between them. The CDR3 sequence is CASSLDPRGDEQYF. The CDR3 DNA sequence: TGTGCCAGCAGCTTAGATCCCAGGGGTGACGAGCAGTACTTC.

This chain connects TRBV27 to TRBJ2-1, with TRBD2 matching over 11 bases. CDR3 length: 15 residues. The V gene end was trimmed by 5 bases and the J gene end by 6 bases; junction bases not matched to a gene: 6. CDR1 and CDR2 from the germline V gene are MNHEY and SMNVEV (reference sequence). The CDR3 spells CASSPLAGGSNEQFF. The CDR3 nucleotides are TGTGCCAGCAGTCCCCTAGCGGGAGGAAGCAATGAGCAGTTCTTC.

This chain uses TRBV25-1 with TRBJ2-5; the match to TRBD2 covers 7 bases. The last part of the DNA fits TRBJ2-7 better; the J call may be wrong. Germline V gives CDR1 MGHDK, CDR2 SYGVNS. The length of the CDR3 is 12 residues. CDR3 sequence reads: CASGGGAYEQYF. Here the CDR3 DNA reads TGTGCCAGCGGGGGAGGGGCCTACGAGCAGTACTTC.

V is TRBV4-2 and J is TRBJ1-3, with D possibly matching TRBD1 (6 bases). This CDR3 is 15 amino acids long. CDR1 and CDR2 from the germline V gene are LGHNA and YNFKEQ. The V end lost 2 bases, the J end lost 4 bases, and 12 bases lay between the germline ends. Here the CDR3 DNA reads TGTGCCAGCAGCCAATCACAGGGCGAGGGAAACACCATATATTTT. Translated: CASSQSQGEGNTIYF.

CDR3 in amino acids: CASSLGEGPGGYTF. The CDR3 DNA sequence: TGTGCCAGCAGCTTAGGAGAGGGCCCAGGAGGCTACACCTTC. This chain joins TRBV7-9 and TRBJ1-2, with D unclear. V lost 1 base, J lost 8 bases, and 14 bases lay in between. CDR3 length: 14 amino acids. Germline V lookup: CDR1 SEHNR, CDR2 FQNEAQ (reference sequence).